One and the same sample provided the 7 T cell receptor beta chains below, sequenced in a study of T-cell memory formation after mild COVID-19. Each CDR3 protein is one row after TCRdb ran MiXCR on the 5' RACE reads. The sample records 140,000 or so distinct CDR3 sequences, 19% being singletons. Material for sequencing was PBMCs or a T cell subset sorted from them (not recorded which). These receptors were collected from an adult woman who had mild COVID-19 (a few samples of this study predate the infection). Cell type and time point are not known.

This clonotype was seen only a few times. The V call is TRBV6-4, the J call TRBJ2-1, with TRBD2 matching 12 bases. The CDR3 loop spans 15 amino acids. Germline V gives CDR1 MRHNA, CDR2 SNTAGT. Losses at the gene ends were 5 bases for V and 4 bases for J; bases not matched to a gene: 3. The CDR3 nucleotides are TGTGCCAGCAGTCCGACTAGCGGGGGATACAATGAGCAGTTCTTC. Its translation is CASSPTSGGYNEQFF.

This clonotype was counted only a few times. CDR3 protein: CASSLETWDTLMNTEAFF. DNA for the CDR3: TGCGCCAGCAGCTTGGAGACGTGGGACACCCTCATGAACACTGAAGCTTTCTTT. This chain uses TRBV5-1 with TRBJ1-1; maybe TRBD1 (6 bases). The V gene lost 0 bases and the J gene lost 0 bases, with 18 bases spanning the gap. This CDR3 has 18 amino acids. Germline V lookup: CDR1 SGHRS, CDR2 YFSETQ.

This clonotype was counted only a few times. CDR3 in DNA: TGCGCCAGCAGCTCCCGGGGGACAGGGGACAATGAGCAGTTCTTC. It is translated as CASSSRGTGDNEQFF. This sequence joins TRBV4-1 and TRBJ2-1, with TRBD1 identical over 10 bases. The CDR3 has 15 residues. Trimming at V came to 5 bases and at J to 5 bases, leaving 6 bases not matched to a gene. Germline V gene lookup returns CDR1 MGHRA and CDR2 YSYEKL.

The V call is TRBV29-1, the J call TRBJ2-1; no firm D call. Trimming pared 7 bases from V and 0 bases from J, leaving 19 bases between. Germline V gene data show CDR1 as SQVTM and CDR2 as ANQGSEA. The CDR3 is made up of 16 amino acids. The CDR3 region is CSGRRSLDLSYNEQFF. CDR3 in DNA: TGCAGCGGCCGCCGGTCCCTCGATCTCTCCTACAATGAGCAGTTCTTC.

J is TRBJ1-4 and V is TRBV2, with TRBD1 identical over 7 bases. The V and J ends lost 4 bases and 11 bases, in that order; junction bases with no gene match: 4. This CDR3 spans 12 amino acids. Germline-derived CDR1 and CDR2 are SNHLY and FYNNEI. The CDR3, as DNA: TGTGCCAGCAGTGGTGCAGGGGGGAAACTGTTTTTT. This encodes CASSGAGGKLFF.

V gene TRBV20-1 combines with J gene TRBJ2-5; D might be TRBD2 (6 bases). Germline CDR1 and CDR2: DFQATT and SNEGSKA (reference sequence). The CDR3 runs to 16 residues. Trimming took 3 bases from V and 5 from J, leaving 22 bases between them. The CDR3 loop is CSARGFRATGGETQYF. CDR3 in DNA: TGCAGTGCTAGGGGTTTTCGCGCTACTGGGGGGGAGACCCAGTACTTC.

J is TRBJ1-2 and V is TRBV27, with 8 bases aligning to TRBD1. CDR3 length: 14 residues. V was pared by 6 bases and J by 7 bases, with 10 bases of the junction left unmatched. Germline CDR1 is MNHEY and CDR2 is SMNVEV (reference sequence). The chain's CDR3 is CASSQTGALGGYTF. CDR3 coding DNA: TGTGCCAGCAGCCAGACAGGGGCACTTGGTGGCTACACCTTC.